This TCR beta chain was documented in a study of blood T cell repertoires in COVID-19. About the research overall: Donors in the United States, Italy and Spain gave samples during acute or convalescent COVID-19. From T cells, B-cell-depleted T cells, or PBMCs came the material, which was cDNA or gDNA.

Authors' data handling: For nucleated cells, counts were estimated from reference gene primer amplification. TCRdb's table, derived via immunoSEQ multiplex PCR, lists solely in-frame clones and lacks some. Clone size and V and J calls were adopted from that table, with D and trimming inferred from the DNA. The sample contains about 310,000 clones, roughly 90% of which appear only once. The CDR3 spans 14 residues. J was trimmed by 5 bases and V by 7 bases; bases with no gene match: 10. Looked up from germline, CDR1 is MDHEN and CDR2 is SYDVKM. The rearrangement links TRBV28 to TRBJ1-1, with 7 bases identical to TRBD1. This sequence originates from a woman in her late teens or twenties who had recovered from COVID-19. The sample taken for sequencing was PBMCs or T cells enriched from blood (not recorded which). This CDR3 is CASIQGGLGTEAFF. DNA for the CDR3: TGTGCCAGCATCCAGGGGGGATTGGGGACTGAAGCTTTCTTT.